The T cell receptor (beta chain) described here comes from a study of neoadjuvant anti-PD-1 for oral cavity cancer. At the level of the study: Patients without progression received a fourth nivolumab dose around day 43, then surgical resection on days 50-56.

As to this clone: Its antigen is not known. In the same sample, other DNA sequences code for this CDR3.

V was shortened by 0 bases and J by 2 bases, with 3 bases between the two germline ends. Germline loops: CDR1 SGHRS, CDR2 YFSETQ. CDR3 length: 13 residues. The patients had HPV-negative, locally advanced oral cavity squamous cell carcinoma. Most PBMC samples had about 520 ng input DNA in six replicates. TCRdb's table, derived via immunoSEQ multiplex PCR, lists solely in-frame clones and lacks some. The table has around 60,000 clones, approximately 79% seen once. Study results and caveats: Non-responders to neoadjuvant nivolumab had significantly more clonal PBMC T cells than responders.

This TCR came from a person aged 35-79 years with oral cavity squamous cell carcinoma. This chain links TRBV5-1 with TRBJ1-5; D remains ambiguous. The sample was PBMCs, taken before nivolumab (anti-PD-1) treatment. CDR3 protein: CASSLDGNQPQHF. The CDR3, as DNA: TGCGCCAGCAGCTTGGACGGCAATCAGCCCCAGCATTTT.